This TCR beta chain was identified in a study of blood T cell repertoires in COVID-19 (TCRdb year 2020). Study-level background: Samples from collaborators originated in the United States, Italy and Spain and spanned both the acute and convalescent phases of COVID-19. Nearly every sample came with metadata listing a de-identified subject ID, COVID-19 status, age in years and sex. Samples came from the ongoing ImmuneRACE study (first 160 participants) plus 1,254 subjects from 6 global collaborators. The dataset comprised deeply sampled blood TCRbeta repertoires from subjects exposed to, actively infected with, or recovered from COVID-19. A freely available public database, intended as a resource for researchers studying the immune response to SARS-CoV-2, is where the repertoires were released. HLA class I and class II types, where available, came from metadata supplied by the sample provider rather than from assay-based typing. The prospective study material was composed of cDNA or gDNA derived from T cells, B-cell-depleted T cells, or PBMCs.

The full study reports these points: How much clinical and demographic metadata was included differed by source and by participant, and the metadata was provided uncurated.

The immunoSEQ Assay, a bias-controlled multiplex PCR, was used to amplify TCRbeta CDR3 regions from genomic DNA. Processing in the source paper ran as follows. Nucleated cell counts per sample were estimated from amplification of reference gene primers within the assay. To quantify the absolute abundance of each unique TCRbeta CDR3 rearrangement, sequence reads were collapsed and filtered. For each sample, productive Simpson clonality was calculated as the square root of Simpson's diversity index over productive rearrangements. Entries here come from immuneACCESS through TCRdb and include only in-frame sequences with V and J called. Some clones fail to appear in such tables; in the studies checked, an unresolved V gene covers under half of the shortfall, and the cause of the remainder is unknown. The V and J calls and clone size come from that table; D and trimming were worked out from the DNA. The sample includes around 500,000 clones, with 70% to 90% observed a single time. The top ten constitute approximately 2.9% of the sample.

According to the germline V gene, CDR1 reads SGHTA and CDR2 reads FQGNSA. V lost 3 bases and J lost 5 bases, and the count of bases not matched to a germline gene is 4. The CDR3 has 14 amino acids, counting the end cysteine and phenylalanine. Only the CDR3 part of the read is kept: 42 bases, read in frame from the first base. Each collaborating institution followed its own protocols to collect whole blood in K2EDTA tubes. Collaborator samples were shipped for TCRbeta analysis as frozen whole blood, isolated PBMCs, or DNA extracted from either sample type. This clone was recorded a few times. The antigen this receptor binds is unknown. Per-nucleotide qualities are absent, and no much larger clonotype sits a single base away.

Specimen: peripheral blood. The chain was built from TRBV7-2 and TRBJ1-5, with 7 junctional bases fitting TRBD1. This receptor was obtained from a human donor in a cohort sampled during active COVID-19. The DNA sequence is given as TGTGCCAGCAGCTTTAAGGGGGCGGATCAGCCCCAGCATTTT. This encodes CASSFKGADQPQHF.